Each of the 4 T cell receptor beta chains below was sequenced from the same sample in a study of graft-versus-host responses after intestinal transplantation (TCRdb year 2021). Libraries were made using the immunoSEQ multiplex PCR assay. What TCRdb holds here is the immuneACCESS table cut down to in-frame rearrangements. Part of the clones is not present; checked against another copy, under half of the missing clones reflect an unresolved V gene, and the others are unexplained. For this sample there are about 93,000 clones; 85% to 95% appear just once. Approximately 0.5% of the sample goes to the ten largest clones. The time point label corresponds to: cells obtained before transplantation from donor or recipient. These receptors have no known antigen. The sequenced sample was unstimulated CD8+ T cells sorted from spleen or lymph node cells, obtained before intestinal transplant. These receptors were collected from a human donor who received an intestinal transplant.

The chain has TRBV4-1 and TRBJ2-4, with 10 bases fitting TRBD1. Germline values: CDR1 MGHRA, CDR2 YSYEKL. The CDR3 is 16 residues long. V lost 0 bases, J lost 9 bases, and 8 bases stayed unmatched. CDR3 coding DNA: TGCGCCAGCAGCCAAGATCTTCGACAGGGGGCAAGCATTCAGTACTTC. Protein product: CASSQDLRQGASIQYF.

The sample holds one count of this clone. The chain carries TRBV6-5 and TRBJ1-6; D uncertain. CDR1 MNHEY and CDR2 SVGAGI come from the germline V gene. CDR3 length: 13 amino acids. V lost 6 bases, J lost 7 bases, and 10 bases lay in between. In DNA form, the CDR3 reads TGTGCCAGCAGAGAGGGAATCAATTCACCCCTCCACTTT. Protein sequence: CASREGINSPLHF.

The V gene is TRBV28, the J gene TRBJ2-1; no definite D call. The CDR3 sequence is 13 residues long. Between the trimmed V and J ends, which lost 2 bases and 5 bases, there was a span of 7 bases. Germline lookup yields CDR1 MDHEN and CDR2 SYDVKM. This CDR3 reads CASSLSDDNEQFF. CDR3 coding DNA: TGTGCCAGCAGTTTAAGCGACGACAATGAGCAGTTCTTC. The variable domain in full, completed from reference TRBV28 and TRBJ2-1, reads DVKVTQSSRYLVKRTGEKVFLECVQDMDHENMFWYRQDPGLGLRLIYFSYDVKMKEKGDIPEGYSVSREKKERFSLILESASTNQTSMYLCASSLSDDNEQFFGPGTRLTVL.

The chain uses TRBV19 and TRBJ2-7; a weak D match, TRBD2 (6 bases). This CDR3 has 14 residues. Trimming left V 5 bases short and J 1 base short, with 12 bases between. Germline CDR1 reads LNHDA; CDR2 reads SQIVND (reference sequence). The CDR3 sequence: CASSPGLISYEQYF. CDR3 nucleotide sequence: TGTGCCAGTAGTCCGGGACTCATATCCTACGAGCAGTACTTC.